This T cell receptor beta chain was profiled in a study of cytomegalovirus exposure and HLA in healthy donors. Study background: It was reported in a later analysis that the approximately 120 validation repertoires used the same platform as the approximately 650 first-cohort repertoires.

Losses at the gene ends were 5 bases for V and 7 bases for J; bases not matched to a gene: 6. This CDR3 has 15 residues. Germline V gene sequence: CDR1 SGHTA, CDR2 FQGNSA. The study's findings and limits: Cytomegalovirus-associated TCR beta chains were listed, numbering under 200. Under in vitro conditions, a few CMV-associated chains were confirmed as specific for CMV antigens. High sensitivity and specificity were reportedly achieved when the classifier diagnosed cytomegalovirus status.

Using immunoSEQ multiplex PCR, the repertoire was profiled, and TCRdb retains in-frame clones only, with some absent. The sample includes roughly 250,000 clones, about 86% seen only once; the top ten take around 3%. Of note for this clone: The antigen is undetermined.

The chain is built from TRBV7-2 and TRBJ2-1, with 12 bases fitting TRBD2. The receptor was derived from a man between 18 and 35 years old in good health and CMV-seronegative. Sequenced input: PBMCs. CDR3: CASSPWLAGGNEQFF. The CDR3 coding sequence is TGTGCCAGCAGCCCCTGGCTAGCGGGGGGGAATGAGCAGTTCTTC.